The clone carrying this TCR beta chain was found a few times. Its specificity is unknown. There are 14 residues in the CDR3. Deletions cut 7 bases from V and 3 bases from J, with 16 bases between. These data are taken from a study of molecular identifiers for immune sequencing clone quantification. TCRdb fed the PCR reads into MiXCR, producing one record per CDR3 protein. Among about 97,000 distinct CDR3 sequences listed, 24% were seen once. Study results and limitations: In naive cells, under 1% of molecules belonged to clones above 20 RNA copies, against over 99% in effector cells.

Sequencing input: naive CD8+ T cells from blood, with Jurkat cell RNA spiked in. Subset defined: FACS-sorted CD8+CD4-CCR7+CD45RA+ naive T cells. The gene calls are TRBV12-3 or TRBV12-4 and TRBJ2-7; D ambiguous. The receptor comes from a human donor in good health. Some libraries in this study had Jurkat cell RNA spiked in. The CDR3 DNA reads TGTGCCAGCAATGGTAGGCTAGGTCTCTACGAGCAGTACTTC. The encoded protein is CASNGRLGLYEQYF.